These T cell receptor beta chains were read from a single sample in a study of molecular identifiers for immune sequencing clone quantification. One entry per CDR3 protein results from TCRdb running MiXCR on the PCR reads. The sample lists hundreds of thousands of distinct CDR3 sequences, roughly 25% seen once, with 0.75% to 0.8% in the top ten. The specimen sequenced was naive CD8+ T cells from blood, with Jurkat cell RNA spiked in. The receptors here all came from a human donor in good health. Some libraries in this study had Jurkat cell RNA spiked in. Each CDR3 is given with its conserved first and last residue. D genes are given only for firm matches. Size is stated for part of the rows, as once, few or many counts, or as a class when the clone is expanded.

D gene,clone size,V gene,J gene,CDR3 DNA,CDR3 protein
NA,many,TRBV5-4,TRBJ1-1,TGTGCCAGCAGCTTGGGACAGATGAATGAAGCTTTCTTT,CASSLGQMNEAFF
NA,few,TRBV5-8,TRBJ1-1,TGTGCCAGCAGCTGGGGCAGGGCTAGTGAAGCTTTCTTT,CASSWGRASEAFF
NA,many,TRBV19,TRBJ1-2,TGTGCCAGTAGTATAGCCCCGGGACGCAACTATGGCTACACCTTC,CASSIAPGRNYGYTF
TRBD1,NA,TRBV30,TRBJ2-7,TGTGCCTGGAGTCCAACGACAGGGGGCTCCTACGAGCAGTACTTC,CAWSPTTGGSYEQYF
NA,NA,TRBV6-2/TRBV6-3,TRBJ2-7,TGTGCCAGCAGCCGTGACGACGAGCAGTACTTC,CASSRDDEQYF
TRBD2,few,TRBV4-3,TRBJ2-1,TGCGCCAGCAGCCAAGGGGGTAACACCGGGACTAGAGGCGGGTCCTACAATGAGCAGTTCTTC,CASSQGGNTGTRGGSYNEQFF
NA,few,TRBV19,TRBJ2-7,TGTGCCAGTAGTTCGACAGCCCGAAGGGGCTACGAGCAGTACTTC,CASSSTARRGYEQYF
TRBD1,NA,TRBV9,TRBJ2-7,TGTGCCAGCAGCGTATATGACAGGGGCGAGCAGTACTTC,CASSVYDRGEQYF
NA,NA,TRBV13,TRBJ2-2,TGTGCCAGCAGCTCCCAAGCTGGCACCGGGGAGCTGTTTTTT,CASSSQAGTGELFF
NA,few,TRBV5-6,TRBJ2-7,TGTGCCAGCAGCTACCTAGACGACTCCTACGAGCAGTACTTC,CASSYLDDSYEQYF
NA,few,TRBV5-1,TRBJ2-7,TGCGCCAGGTCACAGGATTCGAGCTCCTACGAGCAGTACTTC,CARSQDSSSYEQYF
NA,NA,TRBV5-1,TRBJ2-2,TGCGCCAGCAGCTTCCTTGGGGATATACCCACCGGGGAGCTGTTTTTT,CASSFLGDIPTGELFF
TRBD2,few,TRBV3-1,TRBJ2-7,TGTGCCAGCAGCCGACAGCGGGGCGAGCAGTACTTC,CASSRQRGEQYF
TRBD2,NA,TRBV9,TRBJ2-3,TGTGCCAGCAGCGTAGCTACTAGCGGTGCTAGCACAGATACGCAGTATTTT,CASSVATSGASTDTQYF
TRBD1,NA,TRBV28,TRBJ2-2,TGTGCCAGCAGTTTGCTTTACAGGGGGCTCACCGGGGAGCTGTTGTTT,CASSLLYRGLTGELLF
NA,many,TRBV7-2,TRBJ2-1,TGTGCCAGCAGCTTATACGTCACATACAATGAGCAGTTCTTC,CASSLYVTYNEQFF
TRBD2,many,TRBV27,TRBJ2-3,TGTGCCAGCAGTTTATCGGCGCTAGCGGCACGCACAGATACGCAGTATTTT,CASSLSALAARTDTQYF
NA,many,TRBV29-1,TRBJ2-7,TGCAGCGCCCGCCCCGGGACGGGAGAGCAGTACTTC,CSARPGTGEQYF
TRBD1,many,TRBV4-3,TRBJ2-2,TGCGCCAGCAGCCAAGATTTGGGAGACAGGGTTCTGACCGGGGAGCTGTTTTTT,CASSQDLGDRVLTGELFF
TRBD1,NA,TRBV28,TRBJ2-7,TGTGCCAGCAGTTACAGGGGGCTAAGCTCCTGCGAGCAGTACTTC,CASSYRGLSSCEQYF
TRBD1,NA,TRBV27,TRBJ2-7,TGTGCCAGCGGGCCGCGGGACAGGGGTATGTACGAGCAGTACTTC,CASGPRDRGMYEQYF
NA,few,TRBV6-2/TRBV6-3,TRBJ2-3,TGTGCCAGCACCTACGCCCAGGGATGGGGGACAGATACGCAGTATTTT,CASTYAQGWGTDTQYF